One sample yielded the 28 T cell receptor beta chains listed below, sequenced in a study of blood T cell repertoires in COVID-19. Data came from immunoSEQ multiplex PCR; TCRdb stores just in-frame clones and leaves some out. This sample yields roughly 500,000 clones, of which 70% to 90% are seen a single time; roughly 1.9% belongs to the top ten. Specimen: PBMCs or T cells enriched from blood (not recorded which). The origin of the receptors is a woman in her thirties or forties who had recovered from COVID-19.

The chain employs TRBV7-2 and TRBJ2-7, with 13 bases identical to TRBD2. The germline V gene has CDR1 SGHTA and CDR2 FQGNSA. V was clipped by 0 bases and J by 0 bases; unmatched bases: 8. This CDR3 comprises 19 residues. CDR3 sequence: CASSLARTSGRRGSYEQYF. The CDR3 nucleotides read TGTGCCAGCAGCTTAGCTAGGACTAGCGGGAGAAGGGGCTCCTACGAGCAGTACTTC.

This sequence joins TRBV5-5 and TRBJ1-1, with TRBD1 as a possible D gene (6 bases). Germline values: CDR1 SGHKS, CDR2 YYEKEE (reference sequence). V was cut by 4 bases and J by 5 bases, with 18 bases left in between. The CDR3 is 15 residues long. The CDR3 reads CASSPGQGGHTEAFF. DNA of the CDR3: TGTGCCAGCAGCCCGGGACAAGGGGGTCATACTGAAGCTTTCTTT.

The V and J genes are TRBV9 and TRBJ2-1; possibly TRBD2 for D (6 bases). The CDR3 contains 16 residues. Trimming took off 1 base at V and 7 bases at J, with 18 bases between the two ends. The V gene's germline CDR1 is SGDLS and CDR2 YYNGEE. Written as DNA, the CDR3 is TGTGCCAGCAGCGTAAGGTCGGGAGTTGTTGGTAATGAGCAGTTCTTC. Protein sequence: CASSVRSGVVGNEQFF.

This chain connects TRBV21-1 to TRBJ1-5; the D call of TRBD1 is as the table states it, not checked on the DNA. TRBV21-1 is recorded as a pseudogene. CDR3 length: 14 residues. The CDR3: CASSGGTGNQPQHF. CDR3 DNA sequence: TGTGCCAGCAGCGGCGGGACAGGGAATCAGCCCCAGCATTTT.

The J gene is TRBJ2-4, the V gene TRBV5-6; D may be TRBD2 (6 bases). The CDR3 loop spans 15 amino acids. V lost 0 bases to trimming and J lost 0 bases, with 7 bases between them. From germline, CDR1 is SGHDT and CDR2 YYEEEE. The CDR3 spells CASSLGRGAKNIQYF. The CDR3 DNA reads TGTGCCAGCAGCTTGGGGCGGGGAGCCAAAAACATTCAGTACTTC.

The chain uses TRBV2 and TRBJ2-6; the D is unclear. CDR1 and CDR2 from the germline V gene are SNHLY and FYNNEI. Trimming shortened V by 3 bases and J by 0 bases, and 9 bases separated the two germline ends. This CDR3 has 16 amino acids. The CDR3 loop reads CASSEARGSGANVLTF. The CDR3 DNA is TGTGCCAGCAGTGAGGCGAGAGGCTCTGGGGCCAACGTCCTGACTTTC.

The rearrangement links TRBV6-2 or TRBV6-3 to TRBJ2-7, with D perhaps matching TRBD1 (5 bases). The CDR3 has 15 amino acids. V was cut by 0 bases and J by 3 bases, with 12 bases left in between. Germline V gives CDR1 MNHEY, CDR2 SVGEGT. CDR3 nucleotides: TGTGCCAGCAGTTACTCCTACAGGCTGAACTACGAGCAGTACTTC. Translation: CASSYSYRLNYEQYF.

The rearrangement joins TRBV7-9 to TRBJ2-1, with 13 bases aligning to TRBD2. Germline lookup yields CDR1 SEHNR and CDR2 FQNEAQ (reference sequence). This CDR3 is built from 13 residues. V shed 2 bases, J shed 15 bases, and the junction held 4 bases outside the gene matches. The CDR3 DNA is TGTGCCAGCAGCTTAACTAGCGGGAGGGCCGGGTTCTTC. Amino acid sequence: CASSLTSGRAGFF.

The chain recombines TRBV4-3 with TRBJ1-1; no clear D gene. The V end was cut by 0 bases, the J end by 2 bases, with 10 bases between. Germline V gives CDR1 LGHNA, CDR2 YSLEER. There are 15 residues in the CDR3. CDR3 nucleotides: TGCGCCAGCAGCCAAGATTGGGCAGGAAACACTGAAGCTTTCTTT. This codes for CASSQDWAGNTEAFF.

The chain couples TRBV6-1 to TRBJ1-1; D is perhaps TRBD1 (5 bases). Trimming removed 3 bases from V and 5 bases from J, with 13 bases in between. This CDR3 region has 14 residues. Per germline, CDR1 MNHNS and CDR2 SASEGT. CDR3 nucleotides: TGTGCCAGCAGTGAGTCCGCAGGGCTGACTGAAGCTTTCTTT. Its translation is CASSESAGLTEAFF.

J is TRBJ1-2 and V is TRBV18; 8 nucleotides align to TRBD1. From germline, CDR1 is KGHSH and CDR2 LQKENI. The CDR3 runs to 14 residues. The V segment lost 5 bases and the J segment 10 bases; nucleotides outside the gene matches: 12. For the CDR3, the DNA is TGTGCCAGCTCATCGGACAGGGCCATTGGTATCTACACCTTC. Protein: CASSSDRAIGIYTF.

The V call is TRBV7-2, the J call TRBJ1-2; 7 positions agree with TRBD1. The CDR3 totals 13 residues. Germline CDR1 and CDR2: SGHTA and FQGNSA. J was trimmed by 7 bases and V by 5 bases; bases with no gene match: 7. Written as DNA, the CDR3 is TGTGCCAGCAGCCCGGGGGGGACAGCTGGCTACACCTTC. It translates to CASSPGGTAGYTF.

The CDR3 is CASSQTAFYNSPLHF. The CDR3 DNA reads as TGTGCCAGCAGCCAGACTGCTTTCTATAATTCACCCCTCCACTTT. The genes are TRBV27 and TRBJ1-6; unclear D gene. Germline V gives CDR1 MNHEY, CDR2 SMNVEV (reference sequence). V was cut by 6 bases and J by 3 bases, with 12 bases left in between. The CDR3 consists of 15 residues.

V and J are TRBV9 and TRBJ2-1; D gene uncertain. The CDR3 loop spans 15 amino acids. CDR1 is SGDLS and CDR2 is YYNGEE in the germline V gene. V dropped 4 bases and J dropped 9 bases, with 20 bases sitting between them. The CDR3 here is CASSLQARWASEQFF. CDR3 sequence (DNA): TGTGCCAGCAGCTTACAAGCTCGGTGGGCCTCTGAGCAGTTCTTC.

This clone was observed a few times. The chain is built from TRBV9 and TRBJ2-3; 7 bases line up with TRBD2. CDR3 size: 16 residues. Germline CDR1 reads SGDLS; CDR2 reads YYNGEE. The trim removed 6 bases at V and 0 bases at J, leaving 10 bases unmatched. The CDR3 loop reads CASTPWGLPSTDTQYF. The CDR3 DNA sequence: TGTGCCAGCACCCCTTGGGGACTACCAAGCACAGATACGCAGTATTTT.

This rearrangement joins TRBV18 to TRBJ2-3; 15 bases line up with TRBD2. Germline CDR1 KGHSH, CDR2 LQKENI. J gave up 3 bases and V 1 base, and 5 bases lay outside the gene matches. The CDR3 covers 18 residues. CDR3 residues: CASSPRGLAGGLTDTQYF. The CDR3 DNA reads as TGTGCCAGCTCACCACGGGGACTAGCGGGAGGATTAACAGATACGCAGTATTTT.

The chain joins TRBV27 to TRBJ2-1, with TRBD1 identical over 9 bases. Germline V lookup: CDR1 MNHEY, CDR2 SMNVEV (reference sequence). The CDR3 sequence is 17 residues long. With V trimmed by 7 bases and J by 0 bases, 10 bases remained unmatched. The CDR3 bases are TGTGCCAGCACCCGGGACAGGGCGGATCTCTCCTACAATGAGCAGTTCTTC. The encoded protein is CASTRDRADLSYNEQFF.

The chain joins TRBV11-2 to TRBJ2-7; D might be TRBD2 (5 bases). CDR3 length: 13 amino acids. Germline lookup yields CDR1 SGHAT and CDR2 FQNNGV. The V end was cut by 3 bases, the J end by 0 bases, with 6 bases between. The CDR3 is CASSFAGSYEQYF. CDR3 coding DNA: TGTGCCAGCAGCTTCGCGGGCTCCTACGAGCAGTACTTC.

The chain uses TRBV7-2 and TRBJ2-5; 7 bases agree with TRBD1. CDR1 and CDR2 from the germline V gene are SGHTA and FQGNSA. The trim removed 4 bases at V and 1 base at J, leaving 6 bases unmatched. The CDR3 covers 15 residues. The CDR3, as DNA: TGTGCCAGCAGCTCGACGGGACAGCTCCAAGAGACCCAGTACTTC. It encodes CASSSTGQLQETQYF.

In its sample, this clone was seen once. The chain recombines TRBV27 with TRBJ2-1; D perhaps matches TRBD2 (6 bases). The V and J ends lost 6 bases and 3 bases respectively, with 21 bases between them. This CDR3 spans 17 amino acids. The germline gives CDR1 MNHEY, CDR2 SMNVEV (reference sequence). The DNA of the CDR3 is TGTGCCAGCAGCCTTTATCCGAGCGGGCAAGGCTACAATGAGCAGTTCTTC. Translation: CASSLYPSGQGYNEQFF.

This chain joins TRBV19 and TRBJ2-7; 7 bases align to TRBD2. This CDR3 is 14 amino acids long. The J segment lost 3 bases and the V segment lost 5 bases, leaving 7 bases of the junction unmatched. Germline CDR1 and CDR2: LNHDA and SQIVND (reference sequence). The CDR3 coding sequence is TGTGCCAGTAGTGAAGGGAGGGACTTCTACGAGCAGTACTTC. This gives the protein CASSEGRDFYEQYF.

This clone showed up just once. The gene calls are TRBV2 and TRBJ1-5, with 8 bases aligning to TRBD1. CDR3 length: 17 amino acids. Unmatched junction bases numbered 11, after V lost 7 bases and J lost 0 bases. CDR1 is SNHLY and CDR2 is FYNNEI in the germline V gene. The CDR3 reads CASKGTGITNSNQPQHF. CDR3 bases: TGTGCCAGCAAGGGGACAGGAATTACAAATAGCAATCAGCCCCAGCATTTT.

The chain uses TRBV27 and TRBJ1-5, with no clear D. Looked up from germline, CDR1 is MNHEY and CDR2 is SMNVEV (reference sequence). The CDR3 runs 14 residues. Trimming removed 3 bases from V and 6 bases from J, with 12 bases in between. CDR3 sequence: CASSLLQSSQPQHF. The CDR3 nucleotides are TGTGCCAGCAGTTTGTTACAGTCGAGTCAGCCCCAGCATTTT.

The V gene is TRBV5-8, the J gene TRBJ2-3; no definite D call. Germline V gives CDR1 SGHTS, CDR2 YDEGEE. This CDR3 comprises 14 residues. Trimming removed 4 bases from V and 0 bases from J, with 9 bases in between. DNA for the CDR3: TGTGCCAGCAGCCGAGAACGTAGCACAGATACGCAGTATTTT. Residues: CASSRERSTDTQYF.

The chain has TRBV13 and TRBJ1-1; D gene unclear. V was pared by 6 bases and J by 1 base, with 12 bases between. Germline values: CDR1 PRHDT, CDR2 FYEKMQ (reference sequence). The CDR3 has 14 residues. The CDR3, as DNA: TGTGCCAGCAGTGACGACACCGAGAACACTGAAGCTTTCTTT. It yields the protein CASSDDTENTEAFF. The whole variable domain, filled in from reference TRBV13 and TRBJ1-1, reads AAGVIQSPRHLIKEKRETATLKCYPIPRHDTVYWYQQGPGQDPQFLISFYEKMQSDKGSIPDRFSAQQFSDYHSELNMSSLELGDSALYFCASSDDTENTEAFFGQGTRLTVV.

This sequence joins TRBV29-1 and TRBJ2-7; D is possibly TRBD2 (5 bases). The CDR3 has 13 residues. V lost 2 bases, J lost 5 bases, and 13 bases lay in between. CDR1 is SQVTM, CDR2 ANQGSEA, per germline. In DNA, the CDR3 is TGCAGCGTTGAAAGAGGGAAAGGCAACGAGCAGTACTTC. Translated, it gives CSVERGKGNEQYF.

The rearrangement joins TRBV5-3 to TRBJ1-6, with D unclear. TRBV5-3 is filed as an ORF, its function uncertain. This CDR3 contains 19 residues. Trimming left V 5 bases short and J 5 bases short, with 26 bases between. The CDR3 DNA reads TGTGCCAGAAGTGTATCTTATATGAGGGTTCGCGCGGATAATTCACCCCTCCACTTT. This codes for CARSVSYMRVRADNSPLHF.

V and J are TRBV5-4 and TRBJ2-7; TRBD2 agrees at 11 bases. The CDR3 has 15 residues. J gave up 3 bases and V 1 base, and 3 bases lay outside the gene matches. Germline-derived CDR1 and CDR2 are SGHNT and YYREEE (reference sequence). CDR3 nucleotides: TGTGCCAGCAGCTTGAGACTAGCGGGAATCTACGAGCAGTACTTC. As protein: CASSLRLAGIYEQYF. The entire variable domain, with the rest obtained from reference TRBV5-4 and TRBJ2-7, is as follows: ETGVTQSPTHLIKTRGQQVTLRCSSQSGHNTVSWYQQALGQGPQFIFQYYREEENGRGNFPPRFSGLQFPNYSSELNVNALELDDSALYLCASSLRLAGIYEQYFGPGTRLTVT.